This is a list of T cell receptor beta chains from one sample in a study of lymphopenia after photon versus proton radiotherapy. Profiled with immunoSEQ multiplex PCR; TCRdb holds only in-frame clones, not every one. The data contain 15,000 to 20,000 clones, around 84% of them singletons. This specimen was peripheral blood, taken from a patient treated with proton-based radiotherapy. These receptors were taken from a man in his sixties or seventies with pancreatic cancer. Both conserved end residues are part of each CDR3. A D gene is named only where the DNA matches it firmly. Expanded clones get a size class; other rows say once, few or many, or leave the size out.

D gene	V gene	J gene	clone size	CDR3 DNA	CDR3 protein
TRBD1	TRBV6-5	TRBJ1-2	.	TGTGCCAGCAGTTACGATCGACAGGGGGCCGTGGGCTACACCTTC	CASSYDRQGAVGYTF
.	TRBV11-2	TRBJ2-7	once	TGTGCCAGCAGCTTAGTTTACCACGAGCAGTACTTC	CASSLVYHEQYF
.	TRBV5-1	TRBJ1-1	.	TGCGCCAGCGAGGGGGGGCCTCGGAACACTGAAGCTTTCTTT	CASEGGPRNTEAFF
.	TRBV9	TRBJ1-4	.	TGTGCCAGCAGCTCGTCGACAGGCCACGAAAAACTGTTTTTT	CASSSSTGHEKLFF
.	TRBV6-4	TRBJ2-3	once	TGTGCCAGCAGTAACTCGATCAGTTTCAGGACAGATACGCAGTATTTT	CASSNSISFRTDTQYF
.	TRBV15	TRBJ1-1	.	TGTGCCACCAGCAGTCGAGATCTTAAGGTGAACACTGAAGCTTTCTTT	CATSSRDLKVNTEAFF
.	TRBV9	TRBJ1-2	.	TGTGCCAGCAGCGTAGGGGCAGGGGTAGACTATGGCTACACCTTC	CASSVGAGVDYGYTF
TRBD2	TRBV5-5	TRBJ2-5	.	TGTGCCAGCAGCTTCGGGACTAGCGGACCAGAGACCCAGTACTTC	CASSFGTSGPETQYF
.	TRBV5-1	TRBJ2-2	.	TGCGCCAGCAGCCCCAGGATTCAGAACACCGGGGAGCTGTTTTTT	CASSPRIQNTGELFF
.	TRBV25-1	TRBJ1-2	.	TGTGCCAGCAGTGGTCGGCGTCCACAGATGAACTATGGCTACACCTTC	CASSGRRPQMNYGYTF
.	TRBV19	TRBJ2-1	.	TGTGCCAGTACCCCCCAGCGACAGTCCTACAATGAGCAGTTCTTC	CASTPQRQSYNEQFF
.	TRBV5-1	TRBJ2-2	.	TGCGCCAGCAGCTTGGAGGGACGGACGAACACCGGGGAGCTGTTTTTT	CASSLEGRTNTGELFF
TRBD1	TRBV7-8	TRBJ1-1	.	TGTGCCAGCAGCGCCCGGAGGACAGGGCGGACTGAAGCTTTCTTT	CASSARRTGRTEAFF
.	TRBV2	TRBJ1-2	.	TGTGCCAGCAGTGAAGCGGACGTCGATAACTATGGCTACACCTTC	CASSEADVDNYGYTF
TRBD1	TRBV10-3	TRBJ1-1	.	TGTGCCATCAGTGGAGAGGGGGCGAACACTGAAGCTTTCTTT	CAISGEGANTEAFF
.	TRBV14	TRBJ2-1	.	TGTGCCAGCAGCCAAGGGTCAGGTGGTTCCTACAATGAGCAGTTCTTC	CASSQGSGGSYNEQFF
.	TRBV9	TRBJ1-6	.	TGTGCCAGCAGCGCATCCAGTGGCCCCTTATCTAATTCACCCCTCCACTTT	CASSASSGPLSNSPLHF
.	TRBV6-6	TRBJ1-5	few	TGTGCCAGCAGTCGCCCCCCCGGACGGAACAATCAGCCCCAGCATTTT	CASSRPPGRNNQPQHF
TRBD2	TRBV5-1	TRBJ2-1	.	TGCGCCAGCAGCTGGAGGGGACTAGCGGACAATGAGCAGTTCTTC	CASSWRGLADNEQFF
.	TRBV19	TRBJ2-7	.	TGTGCCAGTAGTATTAATCTGGGACCCTACGAGCAGTACTTC	CASSINLGPYEQYF
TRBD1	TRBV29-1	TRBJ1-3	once	TGCAGCGTAATGGGACAGACCGCTGGAAACACCATATATTTT	CSVMGQTAGNTIYF
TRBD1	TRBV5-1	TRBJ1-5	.	TGCGCCAGCAGCGCTGGGACAGGGGAACAGCCCCAGCATTTT	CASSAGTGEQPQHF
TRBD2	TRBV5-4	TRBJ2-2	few	TGTGCCAGCAGCTATAGCGGGGGGGCCGTTCTGAGGGAGCTGTTTTTT	CASSYSGGAVLRELFF
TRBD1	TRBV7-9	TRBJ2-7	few	TGTGCCATCGTGGGACAGGAAAGCTACGAGCAGTACTTC	CAIVGQESYEQYF
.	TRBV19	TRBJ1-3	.	TGTGCCAGTAGTATAAGCCCGGACTCTGGAAACACCATATATTTT	CASSISPDSGNTIYF
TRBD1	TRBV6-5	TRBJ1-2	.	TGTGCCAGCAGTACCCGGACAGGGAGGGCTCATGGCTACACCTTC	CASSTRTGRAHGYTF
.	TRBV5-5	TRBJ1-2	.	TGTGCCAGCAGCTTTAACACGGGAGGTGGCTACACCTTC	CASSFNTGGGYTF
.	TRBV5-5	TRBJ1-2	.	TGTGCCAGCAGCTTGACTGATCTGGGACACAACTATGGCTACACCTTC	CASSLTDLGHNYGYTF
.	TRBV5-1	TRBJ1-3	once	TGCGCCAGCAGCTCCGACAGTATCTCTGGAAACACCATATATTTT	CASSSDSISGNTIYF
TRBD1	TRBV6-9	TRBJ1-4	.	TGTGCCAGCAGTTACTCGATGGGACAGGGGCCTGAAAAACTGTTTTTT	CASSYSMGQGPEKLFF
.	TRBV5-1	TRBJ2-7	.	TGCGCCAGCAGCTTGGAACGGGGAATAACCTACGAGCAGTACTTC	CASSLERGITYEQYF
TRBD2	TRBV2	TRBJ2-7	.	TGTGCCAGCAGTGAAGGGAGCGGGACCTACGAGCAGTACTTC	CASSEGSGTYEQYF
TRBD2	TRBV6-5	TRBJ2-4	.	TGTGCCAGCACCCCAGGGACTAGCACCAACATTCAGTACTTC	CASTPGTSTNIQYF
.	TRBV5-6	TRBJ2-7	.	TGTGCCAGCAGCCCCGGCGGGCTCTCCGAGCAGTACTTC	CASSPGGLSEQYF
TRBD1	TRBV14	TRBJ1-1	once	TGTGCCAGCAGCCAGATCGAGGGGGCGTCACGAATTTCGGCTTTCTTT	CASSQIEGASRISAFF
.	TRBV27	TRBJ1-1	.	TGTGCCAGCAGTTCGCTCAGGTCAGCGAACACTGAAGCTTTCTTT	CASSSLRSANTEAFF
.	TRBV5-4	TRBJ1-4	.	TGTGCCAGCAGCCAGGACAGCCCTAATGAAAAACTGTTTTTT	CASSQDSPNEKLFF
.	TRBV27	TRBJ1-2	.	TGTGCCAGCAGTACCAAGAGGGACAATCAAGGCTACACCTTC	CASSTKRDNQGYTF
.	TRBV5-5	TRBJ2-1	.	TGTGCCAGCAGCTTGGCTTGGGAGCAGTTCTTC	CASSLAWEQFF
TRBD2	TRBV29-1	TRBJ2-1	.	TGCAGCGTTGATCTAGCGGGGGATGAGCAGTTCTTC	CSVDLAGDEQFF
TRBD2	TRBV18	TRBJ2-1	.	TGTGCCAGCTCCTCTAGCGGGGGGTATAATGAGCAGTTCTTC	CASSSSGGYNEQFF